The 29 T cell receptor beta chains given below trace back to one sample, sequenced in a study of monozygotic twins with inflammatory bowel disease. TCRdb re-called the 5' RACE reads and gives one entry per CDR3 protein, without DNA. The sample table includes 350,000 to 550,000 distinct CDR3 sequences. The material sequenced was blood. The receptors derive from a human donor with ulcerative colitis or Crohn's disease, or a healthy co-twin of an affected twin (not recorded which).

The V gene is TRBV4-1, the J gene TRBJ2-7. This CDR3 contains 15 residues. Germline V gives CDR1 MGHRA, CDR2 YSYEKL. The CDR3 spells CASSQNSDVQYEQYF.

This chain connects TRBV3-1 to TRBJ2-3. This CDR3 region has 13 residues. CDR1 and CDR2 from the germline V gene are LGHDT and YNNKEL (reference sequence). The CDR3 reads CASSQDWTDTQYF.

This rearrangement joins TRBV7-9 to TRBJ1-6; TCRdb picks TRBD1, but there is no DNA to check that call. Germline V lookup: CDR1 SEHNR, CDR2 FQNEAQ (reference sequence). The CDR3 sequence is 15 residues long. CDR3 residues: CASSYAGQNNSPLHF. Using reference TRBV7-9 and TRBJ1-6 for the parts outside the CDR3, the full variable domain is DTGVSQNPRHKITKRGQNVTFRCDPISEHNRLYWYRQTLGQGPEFLTYFQNEAQLEKSRLLSDRFSAERPKGSFSTLEIQRTEQGDSAMYLCASSYAGQNNSPLHFGNGTRLTVT.

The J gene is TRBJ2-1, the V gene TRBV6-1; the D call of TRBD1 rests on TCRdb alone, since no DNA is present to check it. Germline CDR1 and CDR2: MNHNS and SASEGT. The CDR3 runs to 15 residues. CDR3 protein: CASSVQGASYNEQFF.

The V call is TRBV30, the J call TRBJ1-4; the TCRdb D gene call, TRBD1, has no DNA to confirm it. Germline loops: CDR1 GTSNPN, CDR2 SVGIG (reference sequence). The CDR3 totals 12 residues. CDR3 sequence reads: CAWRPGNEKLFF.

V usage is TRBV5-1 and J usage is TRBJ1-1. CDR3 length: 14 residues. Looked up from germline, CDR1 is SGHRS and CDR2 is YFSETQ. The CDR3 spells CASSFLDGNTEAFF.

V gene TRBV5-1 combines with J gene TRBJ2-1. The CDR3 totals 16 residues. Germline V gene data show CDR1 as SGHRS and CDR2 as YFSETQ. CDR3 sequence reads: CASSLVTASSYNEQFF. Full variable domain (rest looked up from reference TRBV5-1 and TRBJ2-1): KAGVTQTPRYLIKTRGQQVTLSCSPISGHRSVSWYQQTPGQGLQFLFEYFSETQRNKGNFPGRFSGRQFSNSRSEMNVSTLELGDSALYLCASSLVTASSYNEQFFGPGTRLTVL.

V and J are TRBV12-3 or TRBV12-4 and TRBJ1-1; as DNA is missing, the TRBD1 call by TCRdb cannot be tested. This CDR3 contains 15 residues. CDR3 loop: CASRQGSSLNTEAFF.

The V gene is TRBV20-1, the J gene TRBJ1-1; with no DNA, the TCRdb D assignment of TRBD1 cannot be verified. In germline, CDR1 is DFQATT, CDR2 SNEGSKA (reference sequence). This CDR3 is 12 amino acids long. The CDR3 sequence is CSALARNTEAFF.

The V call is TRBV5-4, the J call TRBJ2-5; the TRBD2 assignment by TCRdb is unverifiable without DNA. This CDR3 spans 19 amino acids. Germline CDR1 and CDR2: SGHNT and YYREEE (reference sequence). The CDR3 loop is CASSLGRGPAGAYQETQYF. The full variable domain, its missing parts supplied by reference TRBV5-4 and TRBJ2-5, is ETGVTQSPTHLIKTRGQQVTLRCSSQSGHNTVSWYQQALGQGPQFIFQYYREEENGRGNFPPRFSGLQFPNYSSELNVNALELDDSALYLCASSLGRGPAGAYQETQYFGPGTRLLVL.

The CDR3 sequence: CASSLVSQGANTEAFF. The V and J genes are TRBV5-1 and TRBJ1-1; the TRBD1 assignment by TCRdb is unverifiable without DNA. Germline V gene data show CDR1 as SGHRS and CDR2 as YFSETQ. CDR3 length equals 16 residues.

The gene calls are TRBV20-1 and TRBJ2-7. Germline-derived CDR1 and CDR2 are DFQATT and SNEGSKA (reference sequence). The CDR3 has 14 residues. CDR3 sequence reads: CSARSREATYEQYF.

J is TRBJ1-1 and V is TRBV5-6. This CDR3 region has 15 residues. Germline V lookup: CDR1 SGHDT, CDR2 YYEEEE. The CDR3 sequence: CASSGGGDLNTEAFF.

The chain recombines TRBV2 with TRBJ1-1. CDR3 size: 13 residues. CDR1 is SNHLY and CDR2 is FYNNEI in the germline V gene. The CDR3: CASSERGNTEAFF. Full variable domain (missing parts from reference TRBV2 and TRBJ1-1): EPEVTQTPSHQVTQMGQEVILRCVPISNHLYFYWYRQILGQKVEFLVSFYNNEISEKSEIFDDQFSVERPDGSNFTLKIRSTKLEDSAMYFCASSERGNTEAFFGQGTRLTVV.

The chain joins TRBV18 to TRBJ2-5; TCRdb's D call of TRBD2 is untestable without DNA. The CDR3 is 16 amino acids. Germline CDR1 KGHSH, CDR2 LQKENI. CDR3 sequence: CASSRGLAGTGETQYF.

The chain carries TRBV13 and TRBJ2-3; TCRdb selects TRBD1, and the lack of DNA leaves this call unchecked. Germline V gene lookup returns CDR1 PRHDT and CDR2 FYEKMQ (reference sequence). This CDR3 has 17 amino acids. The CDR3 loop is CASSLPGDPGGTDTQYF. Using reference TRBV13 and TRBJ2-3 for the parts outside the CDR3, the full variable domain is AAGVIQSPRHLIKEKRETATLKCYPIPRHDTVYWYQQGPGQDPQFLISFYEKMQSDKGSIPDRFSAQQFSDYHSELNMSSLELGDSALYFCASSLPGDPGGTDTQYFGPGTRLTVL.

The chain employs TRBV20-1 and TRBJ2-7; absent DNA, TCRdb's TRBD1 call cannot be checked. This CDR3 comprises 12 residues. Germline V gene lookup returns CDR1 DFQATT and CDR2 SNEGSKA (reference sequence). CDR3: CSARGGHYEQYF.

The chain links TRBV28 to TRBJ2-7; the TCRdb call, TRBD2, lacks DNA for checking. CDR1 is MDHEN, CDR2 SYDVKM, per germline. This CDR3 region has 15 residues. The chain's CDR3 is CASRLTSGASYEQYF.

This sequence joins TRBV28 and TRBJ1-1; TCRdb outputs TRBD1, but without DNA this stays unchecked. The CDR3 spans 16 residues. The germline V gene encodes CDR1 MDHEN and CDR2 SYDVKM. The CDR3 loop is CASSYGQGAGEAEAFF.

CDR3 amino acids: CASTHVTGGGGELFF. The genes are TRBV12-3 or TRBV12-4 and TRBJ2-2; TCRdb gives TRBD1 as the D gene, but with no DNA this cannot be confirmed. This CDR3 region has 15 residues.

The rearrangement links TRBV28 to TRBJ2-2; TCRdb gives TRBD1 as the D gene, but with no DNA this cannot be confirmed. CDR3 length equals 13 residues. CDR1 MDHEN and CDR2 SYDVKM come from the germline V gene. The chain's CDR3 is CALRQGLTGELFF.

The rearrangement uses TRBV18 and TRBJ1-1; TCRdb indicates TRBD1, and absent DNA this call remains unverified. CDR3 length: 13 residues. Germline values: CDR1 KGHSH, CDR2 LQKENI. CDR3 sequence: CASSPDSYTEAFF.

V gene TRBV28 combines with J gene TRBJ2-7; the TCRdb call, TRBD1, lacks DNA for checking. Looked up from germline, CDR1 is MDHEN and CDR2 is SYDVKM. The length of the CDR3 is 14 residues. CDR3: CASRLQGASYEQYF.

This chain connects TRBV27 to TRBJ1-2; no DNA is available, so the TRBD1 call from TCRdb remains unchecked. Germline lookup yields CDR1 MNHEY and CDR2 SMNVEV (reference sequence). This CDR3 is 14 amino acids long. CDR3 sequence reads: CASSPSGHGYGYTF.

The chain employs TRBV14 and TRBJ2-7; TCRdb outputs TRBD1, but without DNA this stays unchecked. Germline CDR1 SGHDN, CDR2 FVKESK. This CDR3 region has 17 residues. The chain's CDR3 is CASSHYVGAGAPYEQYF.

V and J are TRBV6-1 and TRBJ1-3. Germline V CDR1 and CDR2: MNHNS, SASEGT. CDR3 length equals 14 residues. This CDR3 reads CASGGDRRGNTIYF.

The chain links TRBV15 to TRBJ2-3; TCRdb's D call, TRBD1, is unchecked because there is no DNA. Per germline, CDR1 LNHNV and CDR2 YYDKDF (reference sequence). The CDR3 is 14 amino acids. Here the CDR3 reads CATGYPGQTDTQYF.

The CDR3 region is CASSQVSGGAGTQYF. The chain carries TRBV4-1 and TRBJ2-3; TCRdb selects TRBD2, and the lack of DNA leaves this call unchecked. This CDR3 has 15 amino acids. Germline V gene sequence: CDR1 MGHRA, CDR2 YSYEKL.

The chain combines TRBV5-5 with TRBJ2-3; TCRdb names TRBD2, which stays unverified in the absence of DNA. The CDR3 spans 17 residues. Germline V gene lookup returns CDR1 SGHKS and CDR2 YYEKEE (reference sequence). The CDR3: CASSEEGLAGSGDTQYF.